The present T cell receptor beta chain was sequenced within a study of T-cell reconstitution after alpha-beta-depleted transplantation in children. Study-level results: High day-60 TCRbeta diversity in some patients came from surviving recipient T cells and thymic progenitors. About two months after transplant, alpha-beta T cells reportedly came from several hundred expanded graft clones. When one year had passed after transplant, most T-cell counts and diversity came from newly produced T cells.

This clonotype has ten or more counts. No antigen is known for it. Trimming stripped 4 bases from V and 12 bases from J, with 19 bases between. The CDR3 length is 14 residues. For TCRbeta, the library was prepared with unique molecular identifiers. MiXCR, applied by TCRdb to the PCR reads, yields one record per CDR3 protein. The table records 200,000 to 250,000 distinct CDR3 sequences, around 9.9% of them present only once. The sequenced sample was PBMCs, obtained before TCRalphabeta/CD19-depleted stem cell transplant. This chain connects TRBV12-3 or TRBV12-4 to TRBJ2-1, with no clear D. This TCR was recovered from a child under two years old with acute myeloid leukemia, due to receive a stem cell transplant. This chain's CDR3 is CASSSLSGVAAQFF. In DNA form, the CDR3 reads TGTGCCAGCAGTTCACTTAGTGGGGTAGCAGCGCAGTTCTTC.